Detailed here is one TCR beta chain. Trimming shortened V by 3 bases and J by 13 bases, and 10 bases separated the two germline ends. Germline-derived CDR1 and CDR2 are SEHNR and FQNEAQ (reference sequence). The CDR3 contains 12 residues. TCRdb processed the 5' RACE reads anew with MiXCR; each CDR3 protein has one entry. Altogether 270,000 or so distinct CDR3 sequences are present, over 15% being singletons, with the ten largest covering around 20%. This sample stems from a study of T-cell memory formation after mild COVID-19. Study-level background: Each donor largely had its own TCR clusters.

The chain carries TRBV7-9 and TRBJ1-6; D gene ambiguous. The material sequenced was PBMCs or a T cell subset sorted from them (not recorded which). The clonotype comes from a man aged 18 to 29 who had mild COVID-19 (a few samples of this study predate the infection). Cell type and time point are not known. The CDR3 spells CASSFAGAPLHF. The CDR3 nucleotides read TGTGCCAGCAGCTTTGCAGGAGCGCCCCTCCACTTT.